The sequence of this TCR beta chain was determined in a study of cytomegalovirus exposure and HLA in healthy donors. Overall study results and limits: Later on, an analysis tied roughly 17,000 TCR beta sequences to HLA alleles at 0.05 false discovery rate. A later analysis revealed that TCR association rates differed between HLA loci, peaking at DRB1 and bottoming out at HLA-C. Later on, an analysis found that several of the most significant clusters appeared to be linked to common viral pathogens, which included parvovirus B19.

The CDR3 runs 15 residues. Germline V gene data show CDR1 as SNHLY and CDR2 as FYNNEI. V lost 1 base and J lost 0, with 4 bases in between. Turning to this clone: Its antigen is unknown.

The PCR ran on 60 Vbeta and 13 Jbeta primers. The assay was immunoSEQ multiplex PCR, and TCRdb's table has in-frame clones only and misses some. The table lists about 190,000 clones, about 87% of them singletons. This TCR was recovered from a man aged 30 to 45 in good health and CMV-seronegative. The sequencing sample was made of PBMCs. The V gene is TRBV2, the J gene TRBJ2-6, with D hard to call. The CDR3 DNA reads TGTGCCAGCAGTGAAGTTCTCTCTGGGGCCAACGTCCTGACTTTC. The encoded protein is CASSEVLSGANVLTF.